This T cell receptor (beta chain) was obtained from a study of T cells in Graves' hyperthyroidism and ophthalmopathy. Study results and limitations: Also found in blood were most expanded thyroid clonotypes above 0.001. The model foresaw ophthalmopathy a median 6.5 months prior to onset.

RNA transcripts served as the template for amplifying TCR beta CDR3 regions. The HTBI primer set was used in a first-round RT-PCR of the TCR CDR3. In TCRdb, the multiplex PCR reads were re-called with MiXCR into one record per CDR3 protein. The table shows approximately 590,000 distinct CDR3 sequences, with approximately 14% occurring only once. This clonotype appeared many times. The antigen remains unidentified. Germline loops: CDR1 DFQATT, CDR2 SNEGSKA (reference sequence). This CDR3 has 17 amino acids. V lost 6 bases to trimming and J lost 5 bases; unmatched junction nucleotides: 19. Newly diagnosed hyperthyroidism, duration under 2 months, in patients aged 18 to 65. The PBMCs were taken from approximately 9 ml of fresh peripheral blood.

This sequence was found in a woman aged 25 to 39 with Graves' hyperthyroidism. Sequenced: blood. The chain employs TRBV20-1 and TRBJ2-5; 9 bases map to TRBD2. As DNA, the CDR3 is TGCAGTGCGACCGTCGGGGCTAGCGGGGATACGGGGGAGACCCAGTACTTC. The encoded protein is CSATVGASGDTGETQYF.